These 2 T cell receptor beta chains share one sample of origin, sequenced in a study of graft-versus-host responses after intestinal transplantation. These TCRs' antigens remain unknown. TCRdb's copy holds only in-frame clones and misses some; the assay was immunoSEQ multiplex PCR. The profile shows tens of thousands of clones, 95% of them singletons. The material sequenced was unstimulated CD8+ T cells sorted from spleen or lymph node cells, taken before transplant. The receptors were sampled from a human donor who was the organ donor for an intestinal transplant.

This sequence joins TRBV5-1 and TRBJ2-3; 8 nucleotides align to TRBD2. Germline V lookup: CDR1 SGHRS, CDR2 YFSETQ. The CDR3 totals 15 residues. V dropped 6 bases and J dropped 2; count of bases not matched to a gene: 8. CDR3 coding DNA: TGCGCCAGCACCCTCGGGAGGGGCTACACAGATACGCAGTATTTT. It codes for CASTLGRGYTDTQYF.

The chain carries TRBV4-1 and TRBJ1-4; tentative D call: TRBD1 (5 bases). V was clipped by 0 bases and J by 7 bases, with 12 bases between them. The CDR3 consists of 15 residues. Germline lookup yields CDR1 MGHRA and CDR2 YSYEKL. CDR3 in amino acids: CASSQDGGAIEKLFF. CDR3 nucleotide sequence: TGCGCCAGCAGCCAAGATGGAGGGGCGATTGAAAAACTGTTTTTT.